This T cell receptor beta chain was sequenced during a study of cytomegalovirus exposure and HLA in healthy donors. The PCR used 60 Vbeta and 13 Jbeta primers. Assay used: immunoSEQ multiplex PCR; TCRdb lists only in-frame clones, some missing. The table has 150,000 to 200,000 clones, 60% to 80% seen once. V gave up 3 bases and J gave up 8 bases, with 19 bases separating them. CDR1 is MGHDK, CDR2 SYGVNS, per germline. The CDR3 loop spans 15 amino acids. Sample: PBMCs. This clonotype originated in a man in his fifties or sixties in good health and CMV-seronegative. V gene TRBV25-1 combines with J gene TRBJ1-2; D might be TRBD1 (6 bases). CDR3 amino acids: CASSDPSIGTYGYTF. The CDR3 nucleotides read TGTGCCAGCAGTGACCCTTCCATCGGGACATACGGCTACACCTTC.